This T cell receptor (beta chain) originates from a study of vaccination and CD4 T cells after COVID-19. Background on the study: Controls had a CEFX pool, an HIV-1 Nef pool, or no peptide added. General study points: Convalescent patients showed a median about 90% of reactive clones that were seen only post-vaccination.

An Oncomine TCR Beta short-read assay was used to sequence the DNA from cultured CD4+ T cells. The source of extracted genomic DNA was cultured CD4+ T cells. TCRdb recomputed calls from the PCR reads with MiXCR, one row per CDR3 protein. This sample has around 6,000 distinct CDR3 sequences, with less than 45% found just once. The CDR3 is 15 residues long. V lost 2 bases and J lost 3, with 14 bases in between. Described treatment: roughly 11-day PBMC culture with coronavirus spike peptide pools or control peptides (ViraFEST assay). CD4+ T cells of the unexposed donor were collected before the COVID-19 pandemic (2011-2018). Comment on this clonotype: Its matching antigen is unknown.

V gene TRBV12-3 or TRBV12-4 combines with J gene TRBJ2-7; TRBD1 is a possible D gene (6 bases). Sequencing used CD4+ T cells from blood, cultured in vitro. This TCR came from a human donor in good health. The CDR3 reads CASSLFGDIYYEQYF. The CDR3, as DNA: TGTGCCAGCAGTTTATTCGGGGACATCTACTACGAGCAGTACTTC.